This T cell receptor (beta chain) was sequenced during a study of T cell repertoires in cytomegalovirus infection. Regarding this clonotype: The antigen is undetermined.

CDR1 is SGHTS, CDR2 YDEGEE, per germline. J gave up 6 bases and V 4 bases, and 5 bases lay outside the gene matches. The CDR3 length is 13 residues. Study conclusions and caveats: Clonotype analysis showed dominance of the ex vivo response by HLA-C-restricted CMV-specific TCR beta clonotypes. Using cumulative public TCR beta family frequency, the authors identified those who carried CMV together with the relevant HLA.

TCRdb reprocessed the reads via MiXCR and lists one record per CDR3 protein. The table has about 400,000 distinct CDR3 sequences, 15% to 20% seen once. The chain has TRBV5-8 and TRBJ2-3, with 7 bases aligning to TRBD1. Sequencing used PBMCs. The sequence was obtained from a human donor in good health (CMV status not recorded). Some clones in this sample may be carry-over from other donors' samples. CDR3 residues: CASSATTGDTQYF. The CDR3 region has the DNA TGTGCCAGCAGCGCGACGACAGGGGATACGCAGTATTTT.